This TCR beta chain was identified in a study of shared clonotypes between healthy human individuals (TCRdb year 2020). Background on the whole study: The cohort comprised a couple of women and three men aged 18 to 49 years. For each donor, three plates each were used for CD4 naive and CD4 memory, two plates were used for CD8 naive, and one plate was used for CD8 memory. To estimate repertoire size and how much clonotype sharing occurs between individuals, the study deeply sequenced the blood TCR repertoires of 4 to 6 healthy adults. Different laboratories and diverse techniques were used to prepare libraries and sequence TCR repertoires, to increase sequencing depth and limit assay-specific biases. Between about 0.8 and 8.9 billion PBMCs per donor were obtained by leukapheresis. Overall study results and their limits: Larger estimated clonotype richness was generally found for naive subsets than for memory subsets. Because the study included a small number of donors, the genetic and exposure-history diversity represented was limited. Only blood was sampled, and tissue TCR repertoires likely differ from those in blood. Compared with non-shared clonotypes, the clonotypes found in all four sorted-subset donors had higher generation probabilities. Pairwise subsampling indicated that sequencing depth was expected to affect the degree of clonotype sharing among donors. Around 5% of naive CD4, around 3.6% of naive CD8, approximately 2.2% of memory CD4, and more than 0.35% of memory CD8 clonotypes were shared across several donors. Even with the large sequencing depth, rarefaction of the sorted-subset datasets indicated that sequencing was incomplete.

The CDR3, cysteine through phenylalanine, is 12 amino acids long. The sequence is cut down to CDR3 DNA, 36 bases in frame from base 1. V is shortened by 7 bases, J by 7 bases, and the region joining them spans 11 bases. The germline V gene gives CDR1 as MDHEN and CDR2 as SYDVKM. TCR CDR3 regions were amplified from genomic DNA by multiplex PCR using the deep immunoSEQ assay. Extracted genomic DNA from each cell subset was distributed evenly across all wells of several immunoSEQ 96-well plates, and each plate was treated as a replicate. For sorted subsets, around 0.2 ug of genomic DNA, equivalent to around 30,000 T cell genomes, went into each replicate PCR. Purified libraries were measured with a Qubit 3.0 fluorometer, size-checked on a Bioanalyzer 2100, and measured again with the KAPA Library Quantification kit. Every immunoSEQ 96-well plate was sequenced on a separate single-read 150-cycle Illumina NextSeq 550 flow cell. In the original analysis: Because only junctional sequences without quality scores were contained in the immunoSEQ output, filtering matching that applied to full-length reads could not be performed. Sequences were annotated with PyIR, a Python wrapper for IgBLAST v1.9, and V/J genes and CDR3 were assigned using IMGT germline references. Reads were filtered out if the reads had weak V/J assignments (E-value above 1e-6), no CDR3, stop codons, out-of-frame junctions, or ambiguous translated residues. A V3J clonotype was defined by an identical inferred V gene, J gene, and CDR3 amino acid sequence. Percentage overlap between repertoires was computed as shared unique clonotypes divided by the size of the smaller repertoire. Repertoire richness was assessed with RTK rarefaction, the Chao1 estimator, and Recon v2.1 estimates of unobserved clonotypes. Generation probabilities were computed with OLGA for all TCRbeta clonotypes obtained by the gDNA method from four donors. TCRdb carries this immuneACCESS record with in-frame sequences only. Its versions omit some clonotypes, under half of them owing to an unresolved V gene in the studies checked, with the rest unexplained. The V and J calls and clone size were taken over from that table, and D and trimming were inferred from the DNA. In this sample the table shows 2 million to 2.5 million clones, under 95% of which occur a single time. The ten largest clonotypes hold under 2% of the sample.

Details on this clone: No antigen is known for it. The record has no base qualities; no much larger clone is one base away.

CD8 naive samples were obtained by positive selection for CCR7 among CD45RO-negative cells, yielding a CD45RA+CCR7+ population from which TemRA cells were excluded. The donors were healthy, HIV-negative adults with no recently reported acute infections or vaccinations. Only Caucasian adults living in Nashville, Tennessee, USA were represented among the donors. Blood was obtained by leukapheresis, after which PBMCs were separated by Ficoll-Histopaque density gradient centrifugation and cryopreserved in liquid nitrogen vapor phase. Purity and quantity of every magnetically sorted T cell population were checked by analytical flow cytometry. Genomic DNA was isolated from every sorted fraction and measured by UV absorbance on a Nanodrop 2000c.

The sequence came from a man between 18 and 29 years old in good health. Some clones in this sample may be carry-over from other donors' samples. The sequencing input was naive CD8+ T cells from PBMCs. This sample's cell subset or site label indicates: CD45RA+CCR7+. In this chain, TRBV28 is recombined with TRBJ1-5; the best D guess is TRBD1, with 6 bases matching. This receptor carries the CDR3 CASNRALQPQHF. The nucleotides read TGTGCCAGCAACAGGGCCCTCCAGCCCCAGCATTTT.